These T cell receptor beta chains were read from a single sample in a study of blood T cell repertoires in COVID-19. Libraries were prepared by immunoSEQ multiplex PCR; TCRdb keeps only in-frame clonotypes and omits some of them. This sample has around 300,000 clones, with approximately 90% found just once. The sequencing sample was made of PBMCs or T cells enriched from blood (not recorded which). Every receptor here comes from a woman aged 55-75 years in a cohort exposed to, infected with or recovered from COVID-19 (not recorded which). Each CDR3 is given with its conserved first and last residue. A D gene is named only where the DNA matches it firmly. Size tells how often a clone was seen (once, few, many) or the class of an expanded clone, and some rows leave it out.

TGTGCCAGCAAACCGGGGGCCCAGTACTTC CASKPGAQYF - TRBJ2-5 - TRBV11-3
TGTGCCAGCAGAGTATCACAGGGGGTGGGCCACGAGCAGTACTTC CASRVSQGVGHEQYF TRBD1 TRBJ2-7 - TRBV6-5
TGTGCCAGCAGCCAACGCACTAGCGGGAGGAATTACGAGCAGTACTTC CASSQRTSGRNYEQYF TRBD2 TRBJ2-7 few TRBV3-1/TRBV3-2
TGTGCCAGCAGTTACACAGGCACCCTCTCCTACGAGCAGTACTTC CASSYTGTLSYEQYF - TRBJ2-7 - TRBV6-5
TGTGCCAGCGCAGGGGGTAGGAGTGGCTACACCTTC CASAGGRSGYTF TRBD1 TRBJ1-2 - TRBV27
TGTGCCAGCAGTCCCAGGGGATCAAACACCGGGGAGCTGTTTTTT CASSPRGSNTGELFF - TRBJ2-2 - TRBV27
TGTGCCAGCAGCGTAGTAACGGATTCACCCCTCCACTTT CASSVVTDSPLHF - TRBJ1-6 - TRBV9
TGTGCCAGCTCACCTCGCGGGAGCTCCTACGAGCAGTACTTC CASSPRGSSYEQYF TRBD2 TRBJ2-7 - TRBV18
TGTGCCTGGAGTGTACCGGGACTAGCGTCCGGCGGGGATACGCAGTATTTT CAWSVPGLASGGDTQYF TRBD2 TRBJ2-3 - TRBV30
TGTGCCAGCAGCCAAGATGCCGCGGGGAGGGGCTCCTACAATGAGCAGTTCTTC CASSQDAAGRGSYNEQFF TRBD2 TRBJ2-1 - TRBV5-5
TGTGCCAGCAGCTCTACTTTTCCCGGGACAGGAGACAATCAGCCCCAGCATTTT CASSSTFPGTGDNQPQHF TRBD1 TRBJ1-5 - TRBV7-8
TGCAGCGTTGTGGAGCAGCCCTTGAACACTGAAGCTTTCTTT CSVVEQPLNTEAFF - TRBJ1-1 - TRBV29-1
TGTGCCAGCTCGAGGCACGCGAACACTGAAGCTTTCTTT CASSRHANTEAFF - TRBJ1-1 - TRBV27
TGTGCCAGCAGCAATACAGGGAATTCACCCCTCCACTTT CASSNTGNSPLHF - TRBJ1-6 - TRBV14
TGCGCCAGCAGCCTGAATCCGACTAGCCATTCTACCTACGAGCAGTACTTC CASSLNPTSHSTYEQYF TRBD2 TRBJ2-7 - TRBV5-1
TGTGCCAGCAGCCTTGGAGGGGTAGCGGGAGGGGGTGAGCAGTTCTTC CASSLGGVAGGGEQFF TRBD2 TRBJ2-1 - TRBV9
TGTGCCTGGAGTGTCGGGACAGGGGTCTACGAGCAGTACTTC CAWSVGTGVYEQYF TRBD1 TRBJ2-7 - TRBV30
TGTGCCAGCTCACCGCAGACAGGGTTGACCGAAGCTTTCTTT CASSPQTGLTEAFF TRBD1 TRBJ1-1 - TRBV18
TGTGCCAGCAGCTCATCCAGGGGGCTGGGGGAGACCCAGTACTTC CASSSSRGLGETQYF TRBD1 TRBJ2-5 few TRBV7-8
TGTGCCAGCAGTAGTAACAGGGGGCAAGAAGAGACCCAGTACTTC CASSSNRGQEETQYF TRBD1 TRBJ2-5 - TRBV2
TGTGCCAGCAGTTTGGGAGGGTTTGGCAATCAGCCCCAGCATTTT CASSLGGFGNQPQHF - TRBJ1-5 - TRBV7-9
TGTGCCAGCAGTCGCGGACTAGCGGGTAGCACAGATACGCAGTATTTT CASSRGLAGSTDTQYF TRBD2 TRBJ2-3 - TRBV11-3
TGTGCCAGCAGCCCGTTGACTAGCCTACAAGAGACCCAGTACTTC CASSPLTSLQETQYF TRBD2 TRBJ2-5 once TRBV11-2
TGTGCCAGCAGCTTCGAAGGGGGCGTCGGTGGCTACACCTTC CASSFEGGVGGYTF TRBD1 TRBJ1-2 - TRBV7-9
TGTGCCAGCATGGCAGTCAACTATGGCTACACCTTC CASMAVNYGYTF - TRBJ1-2 - TRBV28
TGTGCCACCAGTGGCCAAACTAGCGGGAGAGGGAATGAGCAGTTCTTC CATSGQTSGRGNEQFF TRBD2 TRBJ2-1 - TRBV24-1
TGTGCCAGCAGCTTGGGCGGGGAAATGACAGATACGCAGTATTTT CASSLGGEMTDTQYF - TRBJ2-3 - TRBV5-4
TGTGCCAGCAGTCCCCGGGGACAGGGAAGGGGTCGCTCCTACAATGAGCAGTTCTTC CASSPRGQGRGRSYNEQFF TRBD1 TRBJ2-1 once TRBV27
TGCACCAGGCTACGGACACTAATCATGCGGCCCCAGCATTTT CTRLRTLIMRPQHF - TRBJ1-5 - TRBV1
TGTGCCAGCAGCTTTGGTACATGGACTAGCGACCACAATGAGCAGTTCTTC CASSFGTWTSDHNEQFF TRBD2 TRBJ2-1 once TRBV7-9
TGTGCCAGCAGCTTAGCCCCGTACAGGGTGGTCTACGAGCAGTACTTC CASSLAPYRVVYEQYF - TRBJ2-7 few TRBV7-6
TGTGCCAGCTGGCCGGGACAGGGGGACTACGAGCAGTACTTC CASWPGQGDYEQYF TRBD1 TRBJ2-7 - TRBV18
TGCGCCAGCAGCCTCGCCTTAGGGACTATCCACGAGCAGTACTTC CASSLALGTIHEQYF TRBD2 TRBJ2-7 - TRBV4-1
TGTGCCAGCAGGTTGGCGGGAGGCACAGATACGCAGTATTTT CASRLAGGTDTQYF TRBD2 TRBJ2-3 - TRBV6-5
TGTGCCAGCAGCTTGGTTGGCCCACCGAACTATGGCTACACCTTC CASSLVGPPNYGYTF - TRBJ1-2 - TRBV5-5
TGTGCCAGCTCACCACGAGCGGGAGAGGGTGAGCAGTTCTTC CASSPRAGEGEQFF TRBD2 TRBJ2-1 - TRBV18
TGTGCCAGCAGCTTGGTAGGAACCGGGACATTGCAGTATTTT CASSLVGTGTLQYF - TRBJ2-3 - TRBV5-6
TGTGCCAGCAGCTTATGGGGGGTTGACATAGATACGCAGTATTTT CASSLWGVDIDTQYF - TRBJ2-3 - TRBV7-2
TGTGCCAGCAGCCGGCCCGCCACACAGGGGCAAGAGACCCAGTACTTC CASSRPATQGQETQYF TRBD1 TRBJ2-5 - TRBV5-4
TGTGCCAGCTCACCAAATACGGGTACCCCAGAAAAACTGTTTTTT CASSPNTGTPEKLFF - TRBJ1-4 - TRBV18
TGTGCCAGCAGCCCCCGGGACAGGTACATGAACACTGAAGCTTTCTTT CASSPRDRYMNTEAFF TRBD1 TRBJ1-1 - TRBV5-6
TGTGCCAGCAGCTTAGAAGACGCGGGCTCTGGAAAACAGTTCTTC CASSLEDAGSGKQFF - TRBJ2-1 once TRBV7-9
TGTGCCAGCAGCCCCCCCAGCCGGGACAGGAGGTACGAGCAGTACTTC CASSPPSRDRRYEQYF TRBD1 TRBJ2-7 - TRBV27
TGTGCCAGCAGCTTAGACGGGGGGAATAAGTACGAGCAGTACTTC CASSLDGGNKYEQYF TRBD2 TRBJ2-7 few TRBV7-2
TGTGCCAGCAGCTTCTATAGCGGCACAGATACGCAGTATTTT CASSFYSGTDTQYF - TRBJ2-3 - TRBV7-2
TGCGCCAGCAGCCAATTACAGGGGATCGCAGAAGCTTTCTTT CASSQLQGIAEAFF TRBD1 TRBJ1-1 - TRBV4-3
TGTGCCAGCAAGGCAGGGGGCACCTACAATGAGCAGTTCTTC CASKAGGTYNEQFF TRBD1 TRBJ2-1 - TRBV2
TGTGCCAGCAGTTCCCCATTGATTAAACGGGCAGATACGCAGTATTTT CASSSPLIKRADTQYF - TRBJ2-3 - TRBV27
TGTGCCAGCAGTTACTCGACAGGAGCTAACTATGGCTACACCTTC CASSYSTGANYGYTF - TRBJ1-2 - TRBV6-5
TGTGCCAGCTCACCTGGCCCCGACTACGAGCAGTACTTC CASSPGPDYEQYF - TRBJ2-7 few TRBV18
TGTGCCAGCAGCGCCCAACTAGCGGGACGTAGCGAGCAGTACTTC CASSAQLAGRSEQYF TRBD2 TRBJ2-7 - TRBV3-1/TRBV3-2